This T cell receptor (beta chain) was identified during a study of T cell clones after liver transplantation. A few counts support this clone. The CDR3 loop spans 14 amino acids. Germline CDR1 SGHTA, CDR2 FQGNSA. V shed 5 bases and J shed 2 bases, with 12 bases lying between them. TCRdb's copy holds only in-frame clones and misses some; the assay was immunoSEQ multiplex PCR. The profile shows over 90,000 clones, 84% of them singletons. The sequence derives from a human patient who received a liver transplant. Among the T cells, some may be from the graft donor. This chain links TRBV7-2 with TRBJ1-1; the D is unclear. This sample comprised CD4+ T cells from blood, obtained roughly 50 months after liver transplant. CDR3 coding DNA: TGTGCCAGCAGCGGGAGACAAATAAACACTGAAGCTTTCTTT. This encodes CASSGRQINTEAFF.